These T cell receptor beta chains were read from a single sample in a study of response to subunit inactivated influenza vaccine. Using its own MiXCR run on the RT-PCR reads, TCRdb lists one record per CDR3 protein. The repertoire has 630,000 or so distinct CDR3 sequences, around 16% of them found once; the top ten carry approximately 10%. The input for sequencing was PBMCs from blood, taken roughly 13 days after vaccination. The source is a man aged 50 to 59 who received an inactivated influenza vaccine. Each CDR3 is given with its conserved first and last residue. D genes are given only for firm matches. For some rows the clone size is stated as once, few or many, or as a class when expanded; others skip it.

abundance	d_gene	v_gene	j_gene	CDR3nt	CDR3aa
few	TRBD1	TRBV6-5	TRBJ2-7	TGTGCCAGCAGTTACCCGGGACAGGTCTACGAGCAGTACTTC	CASSYPGQVYEQYF
NA	NA	TRBV6-5	TRBJ2-2	TGTGCCAGCAGTTCCCTGAGGGGGAACACCGGGGAGCTGTTTTTT	CASSSLRGNTGELFF
NA	TRBD2	TRBV16	TRBJ2-2	TGTGCCAGCAGCCCCCGGACTAGCGGGGCTTTCTTCGGCACCGGGGAGCTGTTTTTT	CASSPRTSGAFFGTGELFF
NA	NA	TRBV18	TRBJ1-2	TGTGCCAGCTCACCCGGGACCTATGGCTACACCTTC	CASSPGTYGYTF
NA	TRBD1	TRBV6-2/TRBV6-3	TRBJ1-2	TGTGCCAGCAGTTGGGGACAGCCGAAACTATTTGGCTACACCTTC	CASSWGQPKLFGYTF
few	TRBD1	TRBV5-4	TRBJ2-2	TGTGCCAGCAGCTCTCCTGACAGGGACACCGGGGAGCTGTTTTTT	CASSSPDRDTGELFF
NA	NA	TRBV20-1	TRBJ2-3	TGCAGTGCTAGTAGGCAGGGCGCAGATACGCAGTATTTT	CSASRQGADTQYF
NA	NA	TRBV20-1	TRBJ1-4	TGCAGTGTTCCGCTTAACGAAAAACTGTTTTTT	CSVPLNEKLFF
NA	NA	TRBV27	TRBJ2-1	TGTGCCAGCACGGGGTGGGGTGAGCAGTTCTTC	CASTGWGEQFF
NA	TRBD2	TRBV20-1	TRBJ2-1	TGCAGTGCTGAAAAACTAGCGCAGAGCTCCTACAATGAGCAGTTCTTC	CSAEKLAQSSYNEQFF
NA	NA	TRBV11-2	TRBJ2-6	TGTGCCAGCAGCTTAGTATACGATCGGGGATCTGGGGCCAACGTCCTGACTTTC	CASSLVYDRGSGANVLTF
few	NA	TRBV5-1	TRBJ2-7	TGCGCCAGCAGCTCACTCCCCGGGGGCCTCTCCTACGAGCAGTACTTC	CASSSLPGGLSYEQYF
NA	TRBD1	TRBV14	TRBJ2-5	TGTGCCAGCAGCTTGAAGGACAGGCGGGTCCAAGAGACCCAGTACTTC	CASSLKDRRVQETQYF
few	TRBD2	TRBV20-1	TRBJ2-3	TGCAGTGCTAGATCAACTAGCGGGATATCAGATACGCAGTATTTT	CSARSTSGISDTQYF
few	NA	TRBV5-1	TRBJ2-7	TGCGCCAGCAGCTTGAAAACCCAAGGTGACTACGAGCAGTACTTC	CASSLKTQGDYEQYF
NA	NA	TRBV10-3	TRBJ1-5	TGTGCCACCGGACATAGCAATCAGCCCCAGCATTTT	CATGHSNQPQHF
NA	NA	TRBV16	TRBJ2-1	TGTGCCAGCAGCCAATCCGGGCCTAACCCCCATGAGCAGTTCTTC	CASSQSGPNPHEQFF
NA	NA	TRBV18	TRBJ2-7	TGTGCCAGCTCACCAAGCAGAAACTACGAGCAGTACTTC	CASSPSRNYEQYF
NA	NA	TRBV4-2	TRBJ2-5	TGTGCCAGCAGCCTCCACCGAGCCAGGGCGGAGACCCAGTACTTC	CASSLHRARAETQYF
NA	NA	TRBV10-3	TRBJ2-3	TGTGCCATCAGTGAACGGGACGATAAGCTGTATTTT	CAISERDDKLYF
NA	TRBD1	TRBV15	TRBJ2-7	TGTGCCACCAGCAGACCGGGACAGGGTAGCGAGCAGTACTTC	CATSRPGQGSEQYF
NA	NA	TRBV12-3/TRBV12-4	TRBJ1-5	TGTGCCAGCAGTTTTCGGGGGGCTCGGAGCAATCAGCCCCAGCATTTT	CASSFRGARSNQPQHF
few	NA	TRBV28	TRBJ1-6	TGTGCCACCTTACATTCGGGCTGGGGCTCCTATAATTCACCCCTCCACTTT	CATLHSGWGSYNSPLHF
few	NA	TRBV20-1	TRBJ1-6	TGCAGCGTTCTTGGCTCCTATAATTCACCCCTCCACTTT	CSVLGSYNSPLHF
many	TRBD2	TRBV10-3	TRBJ2-7	TGTGCCATCGGAGGAGCGGGAGGGCCAAAACCGGGGGAGCAGTACTTC	CAIGGAGGPKPGEQYF
few	NA	TRBV12-3/TRBV12-4	TRBJ2-7	TGTGCCAGCAGTCCGCTCGCCGGTATCCTCTCCTACGAGCAGTACTTC	CASSPLAGILSYEQYF
NA	NA	TRBV4-3	TRBJ2-5	TGCGCCAGCAGCCAAGACGTCGGGGGAGTGGGTGAGACCCAGTACTTC	CASSQDVGGVGETQYF
NA	NA	TRBV4-1	TRBJ2-2	TGCGCCAGCAGCCAAGGTTCAGGGCGATCGGCCGGGGAGCTGTTTTTT	CASSQGSGRSAGELFF
many	TRBD2	TRBV9	TRBJ2-1	TGTGCCAGCAGCGCCCGGACTAGCGGGAGGTCAAATGAGCAGTTCTTC	CASSARTSGRSNEQFF
NA	NA	TRBV3-1	TRBJ1-1	TGTGCCAGCAGCCAAGTCTCGTCCGGCAGTGAAGCTTTCTTT	CASSQVSSGSEAFF
many	TRBD2	TRBV29-1	TRBJ2-3	TGCAGCGTTTCTAGCGGGAGTACGGATACGCAGTATTTT	CSVSSGSTDTQYF
NA	TRBD2	TRBV20-1	TRBJ2-1	TGCAGTGCTAGTGCCAGCGGGGAGTACAATGAGCAGTTCTTC	CSASASGEYNEQFF
many	TRBD2	TRBV7-2	TRBJ2-2	TGTGCCAGCACGGGGGGGGCGATCACCGGGGAGCTGTTTTTT	CASTGGAITGELFF
few	TRBD2	TRBV7-8	TRBJ2-1	TGTGCCAGCAGCTTAGGGGGACTAGCATCCTTCAATGAGCAGTTCTTC	CASSLGGLASFNEQFF